Below, 19 T cell receptor beta chains from the same sample are listed, as sequenced in a study of CD8+CD57+ T cells in acquired aplastic anemia. The template used for profiling TCR beta VDJ and CDR3 was genomic DNA. A single record per CDR3 protein comes from TCRdb applying MiXCR to the reads. The sample includes a few hundred thousand distinct CDR3 sequences, 45% to 65% of them seen just once. Patients sequenced had flow cytometry evidence of CD8+CD57+ cell expansion. The specimen sequenced was sorted CD4+, CD8+, or CD8+CD57+ T cells (not recorded which) from PBMCs. These TCRs come from a human donor with aplastic anemia.

V and J are TRBV4-2 and TRBJ2-2, with no clear D. CDR3 size: 14 residues. Germline loops: CDR1 LGHNA, CDR2 YNFKEQ. Trimming shortened V by 4 bases and J by 3 bases, and 9 bases separated the two germline ends. CDR3 sequence (DNA): TGTGCCAGCAGCCCCACTACACACACCGGGGAGCTGTTTTTT. The encoded protein is CASSPTTHTGELFF.

This clonotype was detected only a few times. The chain combines TRBV20-1 with TRBJ2-4; D may be TRBD1 (5 bases). CDR3 length equals 17 residues. Germline V gene sequence: CDR1 DFQATT, CDR2 SNEGSKA (reference sequence). With 0 bases removed from V and 0 bases from J, the gap between germline ends came to 15 bases. CDR3 coding DNA: TGCAGTGCTAGAGATATTGGTGAGCAGGGAGCCAAAAACATTCAGTACTTC. This translates into CSARDIGEQGAKNIQYF.

The chain joins TRBV25-1 to TRBJ1-4; perhaps TRBD1 as D (6 bases). This CDR3 has 13 residues. Germline CDR1 is MGHDK and CDR2 is SYGVNS. Trimming removed 4 bases from V and 8 bases from J, with 11 bases in between. The CDR3 spells CASSGQGREKLFF. As DNA, the CDR3 is TGTGCCAGCAGTGGTCAGGGGCGCGAAAAACTGTTTTTT. Supplemented by reference TRBV25-1 and TRBJ1-4, the full variable domain reads EADIYQTPRYLVIGTGKKITLECSQTMGHDKMYWYQQDPGMELHLIHYSYGVNSTEKGDLSSESTVSRIRTEHFPLTLESARPSHTSQYLCASSGQGREKLFFGSGTQLSVL.

The chain is built from TRBV6-5 and TRBJ2-7; TRBD1 agrees at 10 bases. Per the germline V gene, CDR1 is MNHEY and CDR2 is SVGAGI. Trimming took 0 bases from V and 9 from J; bases not matched to a gene: 11. The CDR3 runs to 16 residues. The DNA of the CDR3 is TGTGCCAGCAGTTACTCTCCGGGACAGGGGAGCCTTGGGCAGTACTTC. This translates into CASSYSPGQGSLGQYF.

At least ten counts were recorded for this clonotype. The chain employs TRBV2 and TRBJ2-3, with TRBD1 identical over 11 bases. The CDR3 has 14 residues. From germline, CDR1 is SNHLY and CDR2 FYNNEI. V lost 6 bases, J lost 4 bases, and 3 bases stayed unmatched. This chain's CDR3 is CASRQGQGADTQYF. CDR3 coding DNA: TGTGCCAGCAGACAGGGACAGGGGGCAGATACGCAGTATTTT.

V gene TRBV24-1 combines with J gene TRBJ2-5; the D is unclear. Germline assignment: CDR1 KGHDR and CDR2 SFDVKD. Trimming removed 5 bases at V and 9 bases at J, with 18 bases between. This CDR3 spans 14 amino acids. The DNA of the CDR3 is TGTGCCACCAGTGGTGCCGGCGACACTCAGCCCCAGTACTTC. Encoded protein: CATSGAGDTQPQYF.

As to this clonotype: One end of the junction does not line up with germline, which may come from a read error. V is TRBV2 and J is TRBJ2-3, with D uncertain. Germline V gene data show CDR1 as SNHLY and CDR2 as FYNNEI. This CDR3 spans 12 amino acids. CDR3 bases: TGTGCCAGCAGAGTTGGCACAGATACGCAGTGTTTT. It is translated as CASRVGTDTQCF.

This clonotype was counted ten times or more. This sequence joins TRBV27 and TRBJ2-5; 11 bases are a match to TRBD2. CDR1 is MNHEY, CDR2 SMNVEV, per germline (reference sequence). The junction had 3 bases not matched to a gene; V was cut back by 0 bases and J by 3 bases. The CDR3 runs 16 residues. This CDR3 is CASSLSGTSGEETQYF. The CDR3, as DNA: TGTGCCAGCAGTTTATCAGGGACTAGCGGAGAAGAGACCCAGTACTTC.

The table lists this clonotype with many counts. The gene calls are TRBV12-3 or TRBV12-4 and TRBJ1-1; D is possibly TRBD1 (6 bases). Trimming took off 5 bases at V and 4 bases at J, with 11 bases between the two ends. The CDR3 totals 13 residues. The CDR3 protein is CASSRTALTEAFF. Here the CDR3 DNA reads TGTGCCAGCAGTCGGACAGCGCTCACTGAAGCTTTCTTT.

The genes are TRBV11-2 and TRBJ1-2; no clear D. The germline CDR1 and CDR2 sequences are SGHAT and FQNNGV. Trimming cost V 0 bases and J 4 bases, with 6 bases left between them. The CDR3 is 13 amino acids. Here the CDR3 reads CASSLERLYGYTF. The CDR3 region has the DNA TGTGCCAGCAGCTTAGAGCGGCTCTATGGCTACACCTTC.

V is TRBV7-8 and J is TRBJ1-1; weak D call: TRBD1 (6 bases). The V gene's germline CDR1 is SGHVS and CDR2 FQNEAQ. Trimming took off 5 bases at V and 4 bases at J, with 14 bases between the two ends. This CDR3 is built from 14 residues. As DNA, the CDR3 is TGTGCCAGCAGCCCGTGGACAGTCGGCACTGAAGCTTTCTTT. Translated: CASSPWTVGTEAFF.

This rearrangement joins TRBV29-1 to TRBJ2-4; 7 nucleotides match TRBD1. With 3 bases clipped from V and 15 bases from J, the junction kept 11 bases outside the gene matches. The CDR3 covers 12 residues. The germline V gene encodes CDR1 SQVTM and CDR2 ANQGSEA. The CDR3: CSVDRGGGFLYF. Written as DNA, the CDR3 is TGCAGCGTTGATAGAGGGGGCGGATTCTTGTACTTC.

The table lists this clonotype with a few counts. The rearrangement links TRBV2 to TRBJ1-6; D not certain. The CDR3 has 13 amino acids. V lost 4 bases and J 7 bases, leaving 8 bases between the germline ends. CDR1 is SNHLY and CDR2 is FYNNEI in the germline V gene. The CDR3 protein is CASSGLGNSPLHF. The CDR3 nucleotides are TGTGCCAGCAGTGGTTTAGGGAATTCACCCCTCCACTTT.

The CDR3 protein is CAPDRVNSPLHF. The CDR3 DNA reads TGTGCCCCGGACAGGGTTAATTCACCCCTCCACTTT. The chain links TRBV2 to TRBJ1-6; 8 bases are a match to TRBD1. The length of the CDR3 is 12 residues. CDR1 and CDR2 from the germline V gene are SNHLY and FYNNEI. The J segment lost 6 bases and the V segment lost 11 bases, leaving 3 bases of the junction unmatched.

V is TRBV7-3 and J is TRBJ1-2; no reliable D call. Germline CDR1 and CDR2: SGHTA and FQGTGA. V was clipped by 8 bases and J by 7 bases, with 14 bases between them. The CDR3 length is 12 residues. The CDR3 sequence is CASSTDFVGYTF. CDR3 DNA: TGTGCCAGCTCTACCGACTTCGTTGGCTACACCTTC.

The genes are TRBV9 and TRBJ1-6; D uncertain. Trimming took off 0 bases at V and 10 bases at J, with 11 bases between the two ends. Germline loops: CDR1 SGDLS, CDR2 YYNGEE. The CDR3 extends over 14 amino acids. This CDR3 is CASSVANFGSPLHF. Written as DNA, the CDR3 is TGTGCCAGCAGCGTAGCTAACTTTGGGTCACCCCTCCACTTT.

The table lists this clonotype with many counts. The chain carries TRBV6-1 and TRBJ1-2; D unclear. This CDR3 has 13 amino acids. The germline gives CDR1 MNHNS, CDR2 SASEGT. V dropped 3 bases and J dropped 4 bases, with 9 bases sitting between them. CDR3 residues: CASSDQMAYGYTF. In DNA form, the CDR3 reads TGTGCCAGCAGTGATCAGATGGCCTATGGCTACACCTTC.

The V and J genes are TRBV29-1 and TRBJ2-1, with TRBD1 matching over 8 bases. Germline V gives CDR1 SQVTM, CDR2 ANQGSEA. The length of the CDR3 is 13 residues. The V and J ends lost 7 bases and 4 bases, in that order; junction bases with no gene match: 6. CDR3 DNA: TGCAGCGGCGGGACAGGACAATACAATGAGCAGTTCTTC. Translation gives CSGGTGQYNEQFF.

The chain uses TRBV2 and TRBJ2-3; 8 bases align to TRBD2. V was pared by 5 bases and J by 0 bases, with 4 bases of the junction left unmatched. CDR1 and CDR2 (germline): SNHLY, FYNNEI. This CDR3 contains 15 residues. The CDR3 sequence is CASSNSGASTDTQYF. For the CDR3, the DNA is TGTGCCAGCAGTAATAGCGGGGCAAGCACAGATACGCAGTATTTT.